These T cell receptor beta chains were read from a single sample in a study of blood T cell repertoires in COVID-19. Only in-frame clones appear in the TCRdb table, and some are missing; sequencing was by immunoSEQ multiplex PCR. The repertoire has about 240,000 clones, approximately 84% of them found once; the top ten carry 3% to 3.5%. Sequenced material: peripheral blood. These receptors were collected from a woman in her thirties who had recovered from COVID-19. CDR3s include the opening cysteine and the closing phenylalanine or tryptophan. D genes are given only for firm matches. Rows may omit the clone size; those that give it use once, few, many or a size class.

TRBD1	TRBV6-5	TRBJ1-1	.	TGTGCCAGCAGTTACCGAGGACAGGGGGGAACTGAAGCTTTCTTT	CASSYRGQGGTEAFF
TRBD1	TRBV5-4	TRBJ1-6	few	TGTGCCAGCAGCCCAGCGACAGGGGGTAATTCACCCCTCCACTTT	CASSPATGGNSPLHF
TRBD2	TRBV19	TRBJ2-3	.	TGTGCCAGTAGTATGGGGCAGAGCGGGGGGACAGATACGCAGTATTTT	CASSMGQSGGTDTQYF
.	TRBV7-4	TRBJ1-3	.	TGTGCCAGCAGCTGGGACCAGGGACTTGGAAACACCATATATTTT	CASSWDQGLGNTIYF
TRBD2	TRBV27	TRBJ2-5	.	TGTGCCAGCAGTTTATATAGGACTAGCGGGGAAGAGCTGCAAGAGACCCAGTACTTC	CASSLYRTSGEELQETQYF
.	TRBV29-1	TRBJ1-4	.	TGCAGCGTTAACATCGGGGGTTCTAATGAAAAACTGTTTTTT	CSVNIGGSNEKLFF
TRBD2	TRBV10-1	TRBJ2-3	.	TGCGCCAGCAGTGCGGCTAGCGGGGGCGTTTCAGATACGCAGTATTTT	CASSAASGGVSDTQYF
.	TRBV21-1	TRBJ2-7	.	TGTGCCAGCAGCAAAGTTCATAAGGGACAGGGGTCTTACGAGCAGTACTTC	CASSKVHKGQGSYEQYF
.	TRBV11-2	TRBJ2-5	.	TGTGCCAGCAGCTTAGATCCCACACAGTCAGAGACCCAGTACTTC	CASSLDPTQSETQYF
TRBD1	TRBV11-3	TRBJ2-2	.	TGTGCCAGCAGCTTATCAGGCAGGGGGATCACCGGGGAGCTGTTTTTT	CASSLSGRGITGELFF
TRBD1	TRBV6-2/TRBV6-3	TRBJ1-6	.	TGTGCCAGCAGCTTGGGGACAGGGGGAAATTCACCCCTCCACTTT	CASSLGTGGNSPLHF
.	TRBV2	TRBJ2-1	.	TGTGCCAGCAGTGACCTGAGCGGAGCTTACAATGAGCAGTTCTTC	CASSDLSGAYNEQFF
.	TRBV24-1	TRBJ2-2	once	TGTGCCACCAGTGATTCCGGTCCAGGCGGGGAGCTGTTTTTT	CATSDSGPGGELFF
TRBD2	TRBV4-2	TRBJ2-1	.	TGTGCCAGCAGCCGCAGCGGGGGGATCAACAATGAGCAGTTCTTC	CASSRSGGINNEQFF
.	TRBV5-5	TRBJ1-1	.	TGTGCCAGCAGCTTGGGCCATACGGGGACTGAAGCTTTCTTT	CASSLGHTGTEAFF
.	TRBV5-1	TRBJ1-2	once	TGCGCCAGCAGCCGGAGCGGAGTTGGCTCTGACGGCTACACCTTC	CASSRSGVGSDGYTF
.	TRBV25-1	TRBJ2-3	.	TGTGCCAGCAGTACAACAGATACGCAGTATTTT	CASSTTDTQYF
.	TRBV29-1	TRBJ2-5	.	TGCAGCGTTGACCCAAACCAAGAGACCCAGTACTTC	CSVDPNQETQYF
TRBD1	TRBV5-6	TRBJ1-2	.	TGTGCCAGCAGCGGCGGGACAGGATGGGGTACTGGCTACACCTTC	CASSGGTGWGTGYTF
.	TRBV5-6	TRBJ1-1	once	TGTGCCAGCCATGGGGGAACAGGGTTGGACACTGAAGCTTTCTTT	CASHGGTGLDTEAFF
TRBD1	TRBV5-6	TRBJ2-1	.	TGTGCCAGCAGCTCTCGTGTGACTAAGACAGGGCGGAATGAGCAGTTCTTC	CASSSRVTKTGRNEQFF
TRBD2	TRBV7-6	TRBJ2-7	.	TGTGCCAGCAGCTTTAATAGCGGGGCCCCCTACGAGCAGTACTTC	CASSFNSGAPYEQYF
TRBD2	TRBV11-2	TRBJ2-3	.	TGTGCCAGCAGCTTAGGGCGGGGGGCCACCATGCGTCAGTATTTT	CASSLGRGATMRQYF
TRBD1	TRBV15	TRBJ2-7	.	TGTGCCACCAGCAGAGACCTTGACAGGGACCTCTCCTACGAGCAGTACTTC	CATSRDLDRDLSYEQYF
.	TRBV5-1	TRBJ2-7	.	TGCGCCAGCAGCTTGCGCGGATCCGAGCAGTACTTC	CASSLRGSEQYF
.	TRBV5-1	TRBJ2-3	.	TGCGCCAGCAGCTATATTCGAGGTCTGGAGGCAGATACGCAGTATTTT	CASSYIRGLEADTQYF
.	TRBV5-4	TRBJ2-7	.	TGTGCCAGCAGCTTGGATGGCCAGAACTACGAGCAGTACTTC	CASSLDGQNYEQYF
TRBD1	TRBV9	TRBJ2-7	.	TGTGCCAGCAGCGGGGGGACAGGGGTTTACGAGCAGTACTTC	CASSGGTGVYEQYF
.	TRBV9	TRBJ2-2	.	TGTGCCAGCAGCGAGATGGCGGGTGGCGGGGAGCTGTTTTTT	CASSEMAGGGELFF
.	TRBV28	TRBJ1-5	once	TGTGCCACGACGGGAGGGGCCAGTCCGGGCAATCAGCCCCAGCATTTT	CATTGGASPGNQPQHF
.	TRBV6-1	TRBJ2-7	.	TGTGCCAGCAGTGAAGTAGAGAGTCCCTACGAGCAGTACTTC	CASSEVESPYEQYF
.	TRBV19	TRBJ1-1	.	TGTGCCAGTAGTTCTCCGACGGAGGGCACTGAAGCTTTCTTT	CASSSPTEGTEAFF
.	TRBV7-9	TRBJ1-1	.	TGTGCCAGCAGCTTAGACAGGATTGAAGCTTTCTTT	CASSLDRIEAFF
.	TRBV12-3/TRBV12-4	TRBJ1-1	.	TGTGCCAGCAGTCCCTCCCCGGGGTCTGAAGCTTTCTTT	CASSPSPGSEAFF
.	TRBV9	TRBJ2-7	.	TGTGCCAGCAGCCCTCTCGACAGGATTAGCTCCTACGAGCAGTACTTC	CASSPLDRISSYEQYF
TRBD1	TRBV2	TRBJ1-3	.	TGTGCCAGCGGGGCCGGGACAGGGGGCAACACCATATATTTT	CASGAGTGGNTIYF
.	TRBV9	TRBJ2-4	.	TGTGCCAGCAGCGTATGGGGGGATCCCGAAAACATTCAGTACTTC	CASSVWGDPENIQYF
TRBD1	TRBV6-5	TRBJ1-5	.	TGTGCCAGCAGACGCGAACAGACAGGGGGCCAGCCCCAGCATTTT	CASRREQTGGQPQHF
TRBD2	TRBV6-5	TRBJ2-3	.	TGTGCCAGCAGTTACTCGCCGGGACTAGAGGTAGATACGCAGTATTTT	CASSYSPGLEVDTQYF
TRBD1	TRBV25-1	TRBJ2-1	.	TGTGCCAGCAGTGAATTCGGGGCAGGGGGCATGGGTGAGCAGTTCTTC	CASSEFGAGGMGEQFF
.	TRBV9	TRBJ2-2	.	TGTGCCAGCAGCGGATGGGGGGAAACCGGGGAGCTGTTTTTT	CASSGWGETGELFF
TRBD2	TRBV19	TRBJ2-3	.	TGTGCCAGTAGTATCCTAGCGGGGGGGGTAGATACGCAGTATTTT	CASSILAGGVDTQYF
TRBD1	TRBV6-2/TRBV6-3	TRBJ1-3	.	TGTGCCAGCAGTTACACCCGAACAGGGGTCGGAAACACCATATATTTT	CASSYTRTGVGNTIYF
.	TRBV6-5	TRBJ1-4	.	TGTGCCAGCAGTTACTCCCCCATGGGGGGGTTGGGTAAACTGTTTTTT	CASSYSPMGGLGKLFF
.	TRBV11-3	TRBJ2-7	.	TGTGCCAGCAGCTTATTTTCTGGAGCCTACGAGCAGTACTTC	CASSLFSGAYEQYF
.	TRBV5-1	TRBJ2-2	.	TGCGCCAGCAGCGACACCACCGGGGAGCTGTTTTTT	CASSDTTGELFF
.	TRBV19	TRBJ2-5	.	TGTGCCAGTAGTCCCACATGGGCACAAGAAACCCAGTACTTC	CASSPTWAQETQYF